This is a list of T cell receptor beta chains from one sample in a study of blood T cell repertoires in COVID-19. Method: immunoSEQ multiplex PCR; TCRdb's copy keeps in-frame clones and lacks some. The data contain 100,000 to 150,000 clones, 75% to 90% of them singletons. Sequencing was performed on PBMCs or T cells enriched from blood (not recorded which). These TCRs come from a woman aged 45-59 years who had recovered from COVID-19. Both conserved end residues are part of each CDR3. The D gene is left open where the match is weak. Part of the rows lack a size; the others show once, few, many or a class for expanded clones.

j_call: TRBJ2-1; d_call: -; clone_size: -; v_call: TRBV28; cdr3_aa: CASSLFSGGSYNEQFF; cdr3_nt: TGTGCCAGCAGTTTATTCTCTGGAGGCTCCTACAATGAGCAGTTCTTC
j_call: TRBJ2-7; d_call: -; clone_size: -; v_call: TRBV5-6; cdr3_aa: CASSLGRAGEQYF; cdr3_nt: TGTGCCAGCAGCTTGGGCAGGGCAGGCGAGCAGTACTTC
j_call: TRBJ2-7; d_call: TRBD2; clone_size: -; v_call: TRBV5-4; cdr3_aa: CASSSLVAGAREQYF; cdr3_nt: TGTGCCAGCAGCTCCCTGGTAGCGGGGGCTAGGGAGCAGTACTTC
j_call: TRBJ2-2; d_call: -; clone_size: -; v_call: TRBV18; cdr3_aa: CASSPPDRTTGELFF; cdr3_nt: TGTGCCAGCTCACCACCGGACAGAACCACCGGGGAGCTGTTTTTT
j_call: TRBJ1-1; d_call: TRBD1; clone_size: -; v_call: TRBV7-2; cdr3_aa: CASSLRDRGTEAFF; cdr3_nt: TGTGCCAGCAGCCTTCGGGACAGGGGAACTGAAGCTTTCTTT
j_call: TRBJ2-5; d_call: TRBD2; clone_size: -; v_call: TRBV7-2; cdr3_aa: CASSSLAGGRETQYF; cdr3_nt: TGTGCCAGCAGTTCCCTAGCGGGGGGGCGGGAGACCCAGTACTTC
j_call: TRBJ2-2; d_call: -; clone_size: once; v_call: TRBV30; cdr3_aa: CAWTGGARTGELFF; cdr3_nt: TGTGCCTGGACTGGGGGGGCCCGAACCGGGGAGCTGTTTTTT
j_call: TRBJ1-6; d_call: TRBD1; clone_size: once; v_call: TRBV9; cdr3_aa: CASSTPDRGGSPLHF; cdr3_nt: TGTGCCAGCAGCACCCCCGACAGGGGTGGATCACCCCTCCACTTT
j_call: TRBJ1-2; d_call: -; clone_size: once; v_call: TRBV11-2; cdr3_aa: CASSHRVIYGYTF; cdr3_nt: TGTGCCAGCAGCCACCGGGTCATCTATGGCTACACCTTC
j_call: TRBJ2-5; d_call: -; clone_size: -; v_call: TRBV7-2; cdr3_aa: CASSPAGFSMETQYF; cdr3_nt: TGTGCCAGCAGCCCAGCAGGGTTTAGTATGGAGACCCAGTACTTC
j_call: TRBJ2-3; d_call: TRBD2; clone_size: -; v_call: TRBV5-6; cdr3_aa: CASSGGTSVDTQYF; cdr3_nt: TGTGCCAGCAGCGGGGGGACTAGCGTAGATACGCAGTATTTT
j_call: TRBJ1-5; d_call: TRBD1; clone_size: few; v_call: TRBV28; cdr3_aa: CASSHRGLGNQPQHF; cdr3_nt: TGTGCCAGCAGTCACAGGGGGTTAGGCAATCAGCCCCAGCATTTT
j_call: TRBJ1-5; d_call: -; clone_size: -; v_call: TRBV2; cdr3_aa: CASSVGGDQPQHF; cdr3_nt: TGTGCCAGCAGTGTTGGGGGCGATCAGCCCCAGCATTTT
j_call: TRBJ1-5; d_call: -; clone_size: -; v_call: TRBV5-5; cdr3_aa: CASSSLDSYQPQHF; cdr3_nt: TGTGCCAGCAGCTCCCTAGATAGCTATCAGCCCCAGCATTTT
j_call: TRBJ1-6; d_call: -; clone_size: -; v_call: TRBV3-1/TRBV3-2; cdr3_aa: CASSQVITGNSPLHF; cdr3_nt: TGTGCCAGCAGCCAAGTAATAACAGGGAATTCACCCCTCCACTTT
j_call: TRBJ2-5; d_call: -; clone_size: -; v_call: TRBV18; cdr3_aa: CASSPLKGLSETQYF; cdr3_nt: TGTGCCAGCTCACCATTAAAGGGGTTATCAGAGACCCAGTACTTC
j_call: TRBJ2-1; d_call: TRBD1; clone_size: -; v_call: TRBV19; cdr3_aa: CASSSDDRVGYNEQFF; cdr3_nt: TGTGCCAGTAGTTCTGACGACAGGGTCGGATACAATGAGCAGTTCTTC
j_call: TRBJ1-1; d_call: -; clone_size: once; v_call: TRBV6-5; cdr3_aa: CASSSQGSWNTEAFF; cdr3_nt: TGTGCCAGCAGCTCCCAGGGCAGCTGGAACACTGAAGCTTTCTTT
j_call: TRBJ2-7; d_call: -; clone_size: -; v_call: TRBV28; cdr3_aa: CASSLPFGLSEQYF; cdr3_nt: TGTGCCAGCAGTTTACCCTTTGGGCTCTCCGAGCAGTACTTC
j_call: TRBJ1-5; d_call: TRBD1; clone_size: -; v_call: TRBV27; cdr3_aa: CASSPLTGVNQPQHF; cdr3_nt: TGTGCCAGCAGTCCGCTGACAGGGGTCAATCAGCCCCAGCATTTT
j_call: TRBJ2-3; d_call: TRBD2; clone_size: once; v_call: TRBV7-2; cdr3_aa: CASSSGGGGAGDTQYF; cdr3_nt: TGTGCCAGCAGCTCAGGCGGCGGGGGGGCCGGAGATACGCAGTATTTT
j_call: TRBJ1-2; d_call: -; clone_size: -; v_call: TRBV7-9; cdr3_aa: CASSRPGGNGYTF; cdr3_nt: TGTGCCAGCAGTCGCCCGGGGGGAAATGGCTACACCTTC
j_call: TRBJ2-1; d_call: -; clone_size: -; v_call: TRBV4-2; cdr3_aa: CASSQSLLNEQFF; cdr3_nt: TGTGCCAGCAGCCAAAGCCTACTCAATGAGCAGTTCTTC
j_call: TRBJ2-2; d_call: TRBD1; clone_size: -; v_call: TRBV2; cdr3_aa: CASAEEQGGTGELFF; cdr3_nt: TGTGCCAGCGCTGAGGAACAGGGGGGCACCGGGGAGCTGTTTTTT
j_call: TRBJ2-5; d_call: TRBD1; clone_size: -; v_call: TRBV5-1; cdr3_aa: CASSFGQGGTQYF; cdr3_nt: TGCGCCAGCAGCTTTGGACAGGGGGGGACCCAGTACTTC
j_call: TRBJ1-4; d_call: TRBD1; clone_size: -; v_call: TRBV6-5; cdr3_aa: CASSTDRESREKLFF; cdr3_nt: TGTGCCAGCAGTACAGACAGGGAGAGTCGGGAAAAACTGTTTTTT
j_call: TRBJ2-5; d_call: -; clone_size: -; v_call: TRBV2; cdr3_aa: CASSVSPEPQETQYF; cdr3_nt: TGTGCCAGCAGTGTTAGCCCCGAACCCCAAGAGACCCAGTACTTC
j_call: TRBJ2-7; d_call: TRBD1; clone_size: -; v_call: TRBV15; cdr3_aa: CATSRGGRRGLDEQYF; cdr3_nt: TGTGCCACCAGCAGAGGTGGTCGCAGGGGGCTGGACGAGCAGTACTTC
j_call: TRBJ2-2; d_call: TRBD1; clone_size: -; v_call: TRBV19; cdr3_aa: CASSIPPPDRGPLNTGELFF; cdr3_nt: TGTGCCAGTAGTATACCCCCCCCGGACAGGGGCCCCCTGAACACCGGGGAGCTGTTTTTT
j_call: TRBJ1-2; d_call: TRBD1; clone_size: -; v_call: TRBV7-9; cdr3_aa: CASSQGQGAWGYTF; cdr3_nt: TGTGCCAGCAGCCAAGGACAGGGGGCCTGGGGCTACACCTTC
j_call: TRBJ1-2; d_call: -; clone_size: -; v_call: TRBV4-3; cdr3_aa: CASSQDQGVNYGYTF; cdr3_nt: TGCGCCAGCAGCCAAGATCAAGGGGTGAACTATGGCTACACCTTC
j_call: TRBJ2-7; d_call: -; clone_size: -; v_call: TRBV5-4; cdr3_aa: CASSPTGLNEQYF; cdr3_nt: TGTGCCAGCAGCCCCACGGGACTTAACGAGCAGTACTTC
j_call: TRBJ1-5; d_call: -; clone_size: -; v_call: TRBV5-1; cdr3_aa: CASSLSGGANQPQHF; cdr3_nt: TGCGCCAGCAGCTTGTCTGGGGGCGCCAATCAGCCCCAGCATTTT
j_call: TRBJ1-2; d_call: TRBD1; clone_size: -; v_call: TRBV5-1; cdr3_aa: CASSLEPGGYYGYTF; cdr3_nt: TGCGCCAGCAGCTTGGAGCCAGGGGGGTACTATGGCTACACCTTC
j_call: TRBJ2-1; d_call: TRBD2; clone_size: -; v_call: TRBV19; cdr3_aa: CASSSGLAWSSYNEQFF; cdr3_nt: TGTGCCAGTAGCTCGGGACTAGCCTGGAGCTCCTACAATGAGCAGTTCTTC
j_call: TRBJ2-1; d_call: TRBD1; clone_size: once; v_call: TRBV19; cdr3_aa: CASSMGQGALYEQFF; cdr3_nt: TGTGCCAGTAGTATGGGACAGGGGGCTCTATATGAGCAGTTCTTC
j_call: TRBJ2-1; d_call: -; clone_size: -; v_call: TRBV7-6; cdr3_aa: CASSPPGNEQFF; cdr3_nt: TGTGCCAGCAGCCCACCGGGGAATGAGCAGTTCTTC
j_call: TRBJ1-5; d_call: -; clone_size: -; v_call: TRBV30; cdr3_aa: CAWSVQSGSVIGQPQHF; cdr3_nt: TGTGCCTGGAGTGTACAGTCGGGATCGGTTATTGGTCAGCCCCAGCATTTT
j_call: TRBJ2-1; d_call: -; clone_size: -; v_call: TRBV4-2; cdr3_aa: CASSQGGGGYNEQFF; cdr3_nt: TGTGCCAGCAGCCAAGGAGGGGGGGGATACAATGAGCAGTTCTTC
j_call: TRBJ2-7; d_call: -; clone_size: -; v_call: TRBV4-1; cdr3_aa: CASSQELRSNSYEQYF; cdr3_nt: TGCGCCAGCAGCCAAGAGTTACGATCTAACTCCTACGAGCAGTACTTC
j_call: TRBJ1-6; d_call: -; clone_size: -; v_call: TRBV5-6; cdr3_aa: CASSLVGSSYNSPLHF; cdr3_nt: TGTGCCAGCAGCTTGGTGGGGAGCTCCTATAATTCACCCCTCCACTTT
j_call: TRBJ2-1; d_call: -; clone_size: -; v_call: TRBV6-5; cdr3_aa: CASSYSMGGPYNEQFF; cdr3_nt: TGTGCCAGCAGTTACTCGATGGGGGGGCCCTACAATGAGCAGTTCTTC
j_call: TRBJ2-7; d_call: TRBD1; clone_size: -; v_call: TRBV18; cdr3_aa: CASSGDRGSYEQYF; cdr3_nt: TGTGCCAGCTCAGGGGACAGGGGGTCCTACGAGCAGTACTTC
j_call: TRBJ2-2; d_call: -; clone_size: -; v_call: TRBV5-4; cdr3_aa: CASSLQGGLTGELFF; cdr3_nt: TGTGCCAGCAGCTTGCAGGGGGGCCTCACCGGGGAGCTGTTTTTT
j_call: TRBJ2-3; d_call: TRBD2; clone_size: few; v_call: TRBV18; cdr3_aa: CASSRSSGDTDTQYF; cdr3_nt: TGTGCCAGCTCAAGGTCTAGCGGGGACACAGATACGCAGTATTTT